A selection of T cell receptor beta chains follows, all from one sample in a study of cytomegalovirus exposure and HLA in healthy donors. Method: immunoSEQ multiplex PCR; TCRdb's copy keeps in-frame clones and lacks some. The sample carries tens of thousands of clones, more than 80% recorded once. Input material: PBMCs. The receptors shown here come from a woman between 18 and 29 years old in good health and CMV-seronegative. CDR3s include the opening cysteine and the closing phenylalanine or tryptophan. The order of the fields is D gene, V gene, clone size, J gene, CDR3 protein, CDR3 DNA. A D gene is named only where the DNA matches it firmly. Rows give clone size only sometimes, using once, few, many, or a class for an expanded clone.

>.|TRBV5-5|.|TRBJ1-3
CASSLRDSGAGNTIYF
TGTGCCAGCAGCTTAAGGGACTCTGGGGCTGGAAACACCATATATTTT
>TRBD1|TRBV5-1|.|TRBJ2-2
CASSGQGASGELFF
TGCGCCAGCAGCGGACAGGGGGCATCCGGGGAGCTGTTTTTT
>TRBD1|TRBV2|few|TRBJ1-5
CASSPWDSNQPQHF
TGTGCCAGCAGTCCATGGGACAGTAATCAGCCCCAGCATTTT
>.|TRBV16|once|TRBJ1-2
CASSHSGAGGYTF
TGTGCCAGCAGCCATTCTGGAGCGGGGGGCTACACCTTC
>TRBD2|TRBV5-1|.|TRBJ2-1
CASSGRGGAGSYNEQFF
TGCGCCAGCAGCGGGCGGGGGGGCGCCGGCTCCTACAATGAGCAGTTCTTC
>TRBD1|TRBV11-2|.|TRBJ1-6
CASTSTGDSSPLHF
TGTGCCAGCACCAGCACAGGGGATAGTTCACCCCTCCACTTT
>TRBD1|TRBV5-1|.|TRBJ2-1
CASSLGQGYHEQFF
TGCGCCAGCAGCCTGGGACAGGGCTACCATGAGCAGTTCTTC
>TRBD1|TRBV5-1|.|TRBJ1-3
CASSRSDRAEPGNTIYF
TGCGCCAGCAGCCGATCGGACAGGGCTGAGCCTGGAAACACCATATATTTT
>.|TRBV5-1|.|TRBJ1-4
CASSFSSQNEKLFF
TGCGCCAGCAGCTTCAGTAGCCAGAATGAAAAACTGTTTTTT
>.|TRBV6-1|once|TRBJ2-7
CASRANTPGEQYF
TGTGCCAGCAGGGCAAATACGCCGGGGGAGCAGTACTTC
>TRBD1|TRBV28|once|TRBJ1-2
CASSLDRARPLSGYTF
TGTGCCAGCAGTTTAGACAGGGCCAGGCCGTTAAGTGGCTACACCTTC